This TCR beta chain is from a study of blood T cell repertoires in COVID-19. Study information: Researchers got acute and convalescent COVID-19 samples from the United States, Italy and Spain. PBMCs, B-cell-depleted T cells, or T cells provided the cDNA or gDNA that made up the material.

CDR3 length equals 13 residues. V lost 4 bases and J lost 5; bases outside the gene matches: 5. Germline CDR1 is SGHTA and CDR2 is FQGTGA. Study processing details: Estimation of nucleated cell counts was performed using reference gene primer amplification. Only in-frame clones appear in the TCRdb table, and some are missing; sequencing was by immunoSEQ multiplex PCR. V, J and clone size are taken as reported in that table, and D and trimming were inferred from the DNA itself. The sample includes 180,000 or so clones, approximately 89% of them seen just once. This sequence was found in a man aged 40-49 years with active or convalescent COVID-19. The specimen sequenced was peripheral blood. The rearrangement uses TRBV7-3 and TRBJ2-7; TRBD2 matches 7 bases. Here the CDR3 reads CASSSGGHHEQYF. In DNA, the CDR3 is TGTGCCAGCAGCTCGGGAGGCCACCACGAGCAGTACTTC.